The next 25 T cell receptor beta chains were all read from a single sample in a study of cytomegalovirus exposure and HLA in healthy donors. Profiling relied on immunoSEQ multiplex PCR, and the TCRdb table lists in-frame clones only, not all of them. This sample has 150,000 to 200,000 clones, with about 85% found just once. The sequenced sample was PBMCs. All receptors come from a man in his late teens or twenties in good health and CMV-seropositive.

The rearrangement uses TRBV5-1 and TRBJ1-2; 8 bases fit TRBD1. Per the germline V gene, CDR1 is SGHRS and CDR2 is YFSETQ. The V and J ends lost 4 bases and 2 bases, in that order; junction bases with no gene match: 7. The CDR3 covers 15 residues. CDR3 nucleotides: TGCGCCAGCAGCCGGACAGGGACGGAGAACTATGGCTACACCTTC. Protein product: CASSRTGTENYGYTF.

The V and J genes are TRBV6-5 and TRBJ1-5, with D perhaps TRBD1 (6 bases). The CDR3 has 12 amino acids. V was cut by 10 bases and J by 6 bases, with 13 bases left in between. Germline V gene data show CDR1 as MNHEY and CDR2 as SVGAGI. CDR3 in DNA: TGTGCCACACAGGGTCAGGGTCAGCCCCAGCATTTT. This gives the protein CATQGQGQPQHF.

In nucleotides, the CDR3 is TGTGCCAGCAGCCAAGATGGGGGTAGCGGGTATAATACCTACGAGCAGTACTTC. Its protein is CASSQDGGSGYNTYEQYF. The V gene is TRBV4-2, the J gene TRBJ2-7; 7 nucleotides match TRBD2. The CDR3 loop spans 18 amino acids. CDR1 LGHNA and CDR2 YNFKEQ come from the germline V gene. V was clipped by 0 bases and J by 2 bases; unmatched bases: 13.

This chain joins TRBV27 and TRBJ2-1, with 13 bases fitting TRBD2. The CDR3 sequence is 15 residues long. With 5 bases clipped from V and 9 bases from J, the junction kept 7 bases outside the gene matches. The germline V gene encodes CDR1 MNHEY and CDR2 SMNVEV (reference sequence). The CDR3 loop is CASSPGTSGTVEQFF. The CDR3 nucleotides read TGTGCCAGCAGTCCCGGGACTAGCGGGACCGTTGAGCAGTTCTTC.

The chain recombines TRBV12-5 with TRBJ1-1; 7 nucleotides match TRBD1. V trimming: 5 bases; J trimming: 8 bases; junction bases outside the gene matches: 11. This CDR3 is 14 amino acids long. Germline assignment: CDR1 LGHNT and CDR2 FRNRAP. CDR3 sequence reads: CASGQRGLGTEAFF. DNA for the CDR3: TGTGCTAGTGGTCAGAGGGGGCTAGGAACCGAAGCTTTCTTT.

This clone was seen a few times. For the CDR3, the DNA is TGTGCCAGCTCACCTGAGACAGGCCAAGAGACCCAGTACTTC. Residues: CASSPETGQETQYF. J is TRBJ2-5 and V is TRBV18; possibly TRBD1 for D (6 bases). The CDR3 length is 14 residues. The V gene's germline CDR1 is KGHSH and CDR2 LQKENI. Trimming cost V 3 bases and J 1 base, with 9 bases left between them.

V gene TRBV2 combines with J gene TRBJ2-5, with TRBD1 as a possible D gene (5 bases). The germline V gene encodes CDR1 SNHLY and CDR2 FYNNEI. V gave up 5 bases and J gave up 5 bases, with 15 bases separating them. There are 14 residues in the CDR3. CDR3 sequence reads: CASSKGLVGETQYF. The CDR3 nucleotides read TGTGCCAGCAGTAAGGGGCTCGTTGGTGAGACCCAGTACTTC.

The rearrangement joins TRBV6-4 to TRBJ2-3, with 11 bases fitting TRBD2. V gave up 6 bases and J gave up 5 bases; unmatched junction bases: 7. CDR3 length: 15 amino acids. Germline values: CDR1 MRHNA, CDR2 SNTAGT. CDR3 in amino acids: CASRVLAGAGDTQYF. The CDR3, as DNA: TGTGCCAGCAGGGTACTAGCGGGAGCGGGAGATACGCAGTATTTT.

Concerning this clone itself: Other DNA sequences in this sample translate to the same CDR3. The genes are TRBV5-1 and TRBJ1-1; 9 bases line up with TRBD1. Trimming removed 4 bases from V and 2 bases from J; junction bases left unmatched: 3. The CDR3 is made up of 14 amino acids. Looked up from germline, CDR1 is SGHRS and CDR2 is YFSETQ. This CDR3 is CASSQDRGNTEAFF. The CDR3 region has the DNA TGCGCCAGCAGCCAGGACAGGGGAAACACTGAAGCTTTCTTT.

This clone was seen only once. This rearrangement joins TRBV7-9 to TRBJ2-7; D is undetermined. The CDR3 is made up of 18 amino acids. Per the germline V gene, CDR1 is SEHNR and CDR2 is FQNEAQ (reference sequence). V shed 2 bases and J shed 0 bases, with 20 bases lying between them. The DNA of the CDR3 is TGTGCCAGCAGCTTACTTAGTTCGGAGTATTTGGGCTCCTACGAGCAGTACTTC. It translates to CASSLLSSEYLGSYEQYF.

The V gene is TRBV15, the J gene TRBJ2-7; 9 bases are shared with TRBD2. The CDR3 spans 17 residues. Germline CDR1 is LNHNV and CDR2 is YYDKDF (reference sequence). The V segment lost 0 bases and the J segment 0 bases; nucleotides outside the gene matches: 6. CDR3 loop: CATSRERGGRASYEQYF. The CDR3 DNA is TGTGCCACCAGCAGAGAGAGGGGCGGGAGGGCCTCCTACGAGCAGTACTTC.

The chain links TRBV9 to TRBJ2-3; 8 bases fit TRBD1. After removal of 4 bases from V and 6 bases from J, the junction contained 7 bases not matched to a gene. CDR3 length: 14 residues. Germline CDR1 is SGDLS and CDR2 is YYNGEE. CDR3 nucleotide sequence: TGTGCCAGCAGCACCGGGACAGGAGGGGATACGCAGTATTTT. Translated: CASSTGTGGDTQYF.

This clone was seen just once. The V gene is TRBV28, the J gene TRBJ2-7, with D unresolved. Deletions cut 3 bases from V and 3 bases from J, with 9 bases between. The CDR3 has 13 amino acids. Germline CDR1 reads MDHEN; CDR2 reads SYDVKM. The CDR3 region is CASSLRSFYEQYF. CDR3 sequence (DNA): TGTGCCAGCAGTTTGAGGTCGTTCTACGAGCAGTACTTC.

This sequence joins TRBV2 and TRBJ1-4, with D possibly matching TRBD1 (5 bases). Germline V gives CDR1 SNHLY, CDR2 FYNNEI. Trimming shortened V by 6 bases and J by 8 bases, and 22 bases separated the two germline ends. The CDR3 has 16 residues. CDR3 DNA: TGTGCCAGCAGGGATATGAACCGGCAGGGATGGGAAAAACTGTTTTTT. This codes for CASRDMNRQGWEKLFF.

This sequence joins TRBV10-3 and TRBJ2-7, with unresolved D. The V end was cut by 6 bases, the J end by 5 bases, with 11 bases between. The CDR3 contains 12 residues. In germline, CDR1 is ENHRY, CDR2 SYGVKD. The CDR3 here is CAISQIEDEQYF. DNA for the CDR3: TGTGCCATCAGCCAAATAGAGGACGAGCAGTACTTC.

The chain carries TRBV7-8 and TRBJ2-1; 8 nucleotides align to TRBD2. The CDR3 contains 15 residues. Germline CDR1 SGHVS, CDR2 FQNEAQ. V gave up 7 bases and J gave up 6 bases; unmatched junction bases: 11. For the CDR3, the DNA is TGTGCCAGCACCTTCGGGGGGGGTCCCTTCAATGAGCAGTTCTTC. Translated: CASTFGGGPFNEQFF. The whole variable domain, filled in from reference TRBV7-8 and TRBJ2-1, reads GAGVSQSPRYKVAKRGQDVALRCDPISGHVSLFWYQQALGQGPEFLTYFQNEAQLDKSGLPSDRFFAERPEGSVSTLKIQRTQQEDSAVYLCASTFGGGPFNEQFFGPGTRLTVL.

In its sample, this clone was seen once. The chain carries TRBV11-1 and TRBJ1-1; D not certain. The CDR3 is made up of 13 amino acids. The germline V and J ends were trimmed by 3 bases and 4 bases, with 9 bases remaining between them. The V gene's germline CDR1 is SGHAT and CDR2 FQDESV (reference sequence). The CDR3 reads CASSFNYGTEAFF. The CDR3 region has the DNA TGTGCCAGCAGCTTTAACTACGGCACTGAAGCTTTCTTT.

This clone was counted only a few times. The chain has TRBV5-1 and TRBJ2-1; 15 positions match TRBD2. V lost 4 bases to trimming and J lost 1 base; unmatched junction nucleotides: 3. The length of the CDR3 is 17 residues. The germline CDR1 and CDR2 sequences are SGHRS and YFSETQ. This CDR3 reads CASSLGTSGRSYNEQFF. The CDR3 DNA reads TGCGCCAGCAGCCTCGGGACTAGCGGGAGGTCCTACAATGAGCAGTTCTTC.

This chain uses TRBV2 with TRBJ1-1; D perhaps matches TRBD1 (6 bases). This CDR3 is 12 amino acids long. V was clipped by 10 bases and J by 4 bases, with 13 bases between them. Germline V gene data show CDR1 as SNHLY and CDR2 as FYNNEI. CDR3 sequence (DNA): TGTGCCACCAACAGGGTGGGCACTGAAGCTTTCTTT. Residues: CATNRVGTEAFF.

This rearrangement joins TRBV2 to TRBJ2-1, with 9 bases fitting TRBD1. Trimming cost V 7 bases and J 7 bases; bases outside gene matches: 8. The CDR3 covers 14 residues. Germline V CDR1 and CDR2: SNHLY, FYNNEI. The CDR3 sequence: CASIQGQGGNEQFF. CDR3 in DNA: TGTGCCAGCATTCAGGGACAGGGCGGTAATGAGCAGTTCTTC.

The DNA for the CDR3 is TGTGCCAGAATAGCGGGAGGGAGCTCCTACGAGCAGTACTTC. It yields the protein CARIAGGSSYEQYF. The rearrangement joins TRBV6-5 to TRBJ2-7; the match to TRBD2 covers 11 bases. The J segment lost 0 bases and the V segment lost 9 bases, leaving 4 bases of the junction unmatched. The CDR3 loop spans 14 amino acids. From germline, CDR1 is MNHEY and CDR2 SVGAGI.

The J gene is TRBJ2-3, the V gene TRBV7-2, with TRBD2 matching over 11 bases. Trimming at V came to 1 base and at J to 4 bases, leaving 10 bases not matched to a gene. This CDR3 has 18 amino acids. Germline loops: CDR1 SGHTA, CDR2 FQGNSA. CDR3 region: CASSLDRRGLAGPDTQYF. As DNA, the CDR3 is TGTGCCAGCAGCTTAGACAGAAGAGGACTAGCGGGCCCAGATACGCAGTATTTT.

This clone was found a few times. This same CDR3 is encoded by further DNA sequences in the sample. The chain is built from TRBV18 and TRBJ2-7, with 7 positions matching TRBD1. Germline CDR1 and CDR2: KGHSH and LQKENI. The CDR3 runs 14 residues. V lost 3 bases, J lost 3 bases, and 5 bases stayed unmatched. The CDR3 region is CASSPGTVFYEQYF. As DNA, the CDR3 is TGTGCCAGCTCACCTGGGACAGTGTTCTACGAGCAGTACTTC.

J is TRBJ2-2 and V is TRBV11-3, with a weak D call TRBD1 (6 bases). The CDR3 has 15 residues. CDR1 and CDR2 (germline): SGHNT, YENEEA. Between the trimmed V and J ends, which lost 5 bases and 8 bases, there was a span of 18 bases. CDR3 nucleotide sequence: TGTGCCAGCAGCCCTCTAGGGCAGGGGATAGGGGAGCTGTTTTTT. Translated, it gives CASSPLGQGIGELFF.

The chain uses TRBV7-2 and TRBJ2-5; the D gene is possibly TRBD2 (6 bases). V dropped 5 bases and J dropped 4 bases, with 17 bases sitting between them. CDR1 is SGHTA, CDR2 FQGNSA, per germline. The CDR3 is 15 amino acids. CDR3 in DNA: TGTGCCAGCAGCCGGGAGTCTAGCTGGTTAGAGACCCAGTACTTC. Protein: CASSRESSWLETQYF.